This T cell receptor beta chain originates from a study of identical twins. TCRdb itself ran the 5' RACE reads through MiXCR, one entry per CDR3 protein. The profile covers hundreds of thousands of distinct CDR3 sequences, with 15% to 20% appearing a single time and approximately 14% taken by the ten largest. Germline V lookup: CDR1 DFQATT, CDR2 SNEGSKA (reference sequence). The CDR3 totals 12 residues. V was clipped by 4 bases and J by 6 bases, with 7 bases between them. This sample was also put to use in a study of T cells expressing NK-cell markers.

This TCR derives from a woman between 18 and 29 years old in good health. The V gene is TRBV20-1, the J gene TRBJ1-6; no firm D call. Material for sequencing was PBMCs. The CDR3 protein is CSAKGGNSPLHF. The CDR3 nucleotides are TGCAGTGCTAAGGGTGGTAATTCACCCCTCCACTTT.